The rows below give T cell receptor beta chains drawn from one sample of a study of blood T cell repertoires in COVID-19. The table came from immunoSEQ multiplex PCR; TCRdb's copy has only in-frame clones and leaves some out. The sample holds 250,000 to 350,000 clones, around 90% seen once. The sample was PBMCs or T cells enriched from blood (not recorded which). The receptors come from a man in his 60s who had recovered from COVID-19. Both conserved end residues are part of each CDR3. A D gene is named only where the DNA matches it firmly. Clone size is shown for a subset of rows, as once, few, many or a class of expanded clone.

cdr3_nt: TGCGCCAGCAGCCTAACCGGGACTAGCGGCCAAGAGACCCAGTACTTC
cdr3_aa: CASSLTGTSGQETQYF
cdr3_length: 16
v_call: TRBV5-1
d_call: TRBD2
clone_size: NA
j_call: TRBJ2-5

cdr3_nt: TGTGCCAGCTCACCATCAAACCCCGGACTAGCGGGAGCGGAGGAGACCCAGTACTTC
cdr3_aa: CASSPSNPGLAGAEETQYF
cdr3_length: 19
v_call: TRBV18
d_call: TRBD2
clone_size: once
j_call: TRBJ2-5

cdr3_nt: TGTGCCAGCAGTTATCAGGGGGTACTAACGGATACGCAGTATTTT
cdr3_aa: CASSYQGVLTDTQYF
cdr3_length: 15
v_call: TRBV6-2/TRBV6-3
d_call: TRBD1
clone_size: NA
j_call: TRBJ2-3

cdr3_nt: TGTGCCAGCAGACAGGGGGCCTACGACTATGGCTACACCTTC
cdr3_aa: CASRQGAYDYGYTF
cdr3_length: 14
v_call: TRBV25-1
d_call: TRBD1
clone_size: NA
j_call: TRBJ1-2

cdr3_nt: TGTGCCAGCAGGAGAGGGCTTACTGGGGGCTACACCTTC
cdr3_aa: CASRRGLTGGYTF
cdr3_length: 13
v_call: TRBV5-5
d_call: NA
clone_size: NA
j_call: TRBJ1-2

cdr3_nt: TGTGCCAGCAGCACTCCTAGCGGGGCGAACACCGGGGAGCTGTTTTTT
cdr3_aa: CASSTPSGANTGELFF
cdr3_length: 16
v_call: TRBV7-2
d_call: TRBD2
clone_size: NA
j_call: TRBJ2-2

cdr3_nt: TGTGCCAGCTCACTCCAGGGACAGGGGGCGAACACCGGGGAGCTGTTTTTT
cdr3_aa: CASSLQGQGANTGELFF
cdr3_length: 17
v_call: TRBV18
d_call: TRBD1
clone_size: NA
j_call: TRBJ2-2

cdr3_nt: TGTGCCAGCAGCTTAGGGTACTCAAATGAGCAGTTCTTC
cdr3_aa: CASSLGYSNEQFF
cdr3_length: 13
v_call: TRBV7-6
d_call: NA
clone_size: NA
j_call: TRBJ2-1

cdr3_nt: TGTGCCAGCAGGGCGAACACTGAAGCTTTCTTT
cdr3_aa: CASRANTEAFF
cdr3_length: 11
v_call: TRBV12-3/TRBV12-4
d_call: NA
clone_size: NA
j_call: TRBJ1-1

cdr3_nt: TGTGCCACCAGTGAAGCCAACGGTAATTCACCCCTCCACTTT
cdr3_aa: CATSEANGNSPLHF
cdr3_length: 14
v_call: TRBV24-1
d_call: NA
clone_size: NA
j_call: TRBJ1-6

cdr3_nt: TGTGCCAGCAGTGAACCCGTACAGGGCCCACCCTACGAGCAGTACTTC
cdr3_aa: CASSEPVQGPPYEQYF
cdr3_length: 16
v_call: TRBV6-1
d_call: NA
clone_size: NA
j_call: TRBJ2-7

cdr3_nt: TGCGCCAGCAGCTTGGCCCCCTCTGGGCGGGGAACTAATGAAAAACTGTTTTTT
cdr3_aa: CASSLAPSGRGTNEKLFF
cdr3_length: 18
v_call: TRBV5-1
d_call: NA
clone_size: NA
j_call: TRBJ1-4

cdr3_nt: TGTGCCAGCAGTCCCCTAGGAACCTACGAGCAGTACTTC
cdr3_aa: CASSPLGTYEQYF
cdr3_length: 13
v_call: TRBV6-5
d_call: NA
clone_size: NA
j_call: TRBJ2-7

cdr3_nt: TGTGCCAGCAGCTTAAGGCACGGGGGACGTTCGACACGGAATGAAAAACTGTTTTTT
cdr3_aa: CASSLRHGGRSTRNEKLFF
cdr3_length: 19
v_call: TRBV11-2
d_call: NA
clone_size: NA
j_call: TRBJ1-4

cdr3_nt: TGCGCCAGCAGCTCGCGGACAGGGGCAAGCTACACCTTC
cdr3_aa: CASSSRTGASYTF
cdr3_length: 13
v_call: TRBV4-3
d_call: TRBD1
clone_size: NA
j_call: TRBJ1-2

cdr3_nt: TGTGCCAGCTCACCCCCCGACAGGTCCCAGGGCAATGAGCAGTTCTTC
cdr3_aa: CASSPPDRSQGNEQFF
cdr3_length: 16
v_call: TRBV18
d_call: NA
clone_size: NA
j_call: TRBJ2-1

cdr3_nt: TGTGCCAGCGGTCAGTCTCCCTATCAAACTTTAGGGAAGGGGAGCAATCAGCCCCAGCATTTT
cdr3_aa: CASGQSPYQTLGKGSNQPQHF
cdr3_length: 21
v_call: TRBV28
d_call: NA
clone_size: NA
j_call: TRBJ1-5

cdr3_nt: TGTGCCAGCAGCCGGGGGATTGCAACTAATGAAAAACTGTTTTTT
cdr3_aa: CASSRGIATNEKLFF
cdr3_length: 15
v_call: TRBV11-3
d_call: NA
clone_size: NA
j_call: TRBJ1-4

cdr3_nt: TGTGCCTGGTTGGGGAGGGAGACCCAGTACTTC
cdr3_aa: CAWLGRETQYF
cdr3_length: 11
v_call: TRBV30
d_call: NA
clone_size: NA
j_call: TRBJ2-5

cdr3_nt: TGCGCCAGCACCCCACGGACTTCGAACACCGGGGAGCTGTTTTTT
cdr3_aa: CASTPRTSNTGELFF
cdr3_length: 15
v_call: TRBV5-1
d_call: NA
clone_size: NA
j_call: TRBJ2-2

cdr3_nt: TGTGCCAGCAGCGGGCCTGATGGCTACACCTTC
cdr3_aa: CASSGPDGYTF
cdr3_length: 11
v_call: TRBV5-6
d_call: NA
clone_size: NA
j_call: TRBJ1-2

cdr3_nt: TGCGCCAGCAGCTCCGGGACAGATCGCTACGAGCAGTACTTC
cdr3_aa: CASSSGTDRYEQYF
cdr3_length: 14
v_call: TRBV4-3
d_call: TRBD1
clone_size: NA
j_call: TRBJ2-7

cdr3_nt: TGTGCCAGCGGAAAACCTGACCTGGGGCGGGGAGAGACCCAGTACTTC
cdr3_aa: CASGKPDLGRGETQYF
cdr3_length: 16
v_call: TRBV25-1
d_call: NA
clone_size: NA
j_call: TRBJ2-5

cdr3_nt: TGTGCCAGTAGTAGCCGGGACACGTTGACCTACGAGCAGTACTTC
cdr3_aa: CASSSRDTLTYEQYF
cdr3_length: 15
v_call: TRBV19
d_call: NA
clone_size: NA
j_call: TRBJ2-7

cdr3_nt: TGTGCCAGCAGCCAGTACGGGGATTCCTACGAGCAGTACTTC
cdr3_aa: CASSQYGDSYEQYF
cdr3_length: 14
v_call: TRBV4-2
d_call: NA
clone_size: NA
j_call: TRBJ2-7

cdr3_nt: TGTGCCAGCAGCTTCCCGATATCGGATGGCTACACCTTC
cdr3_aa: CASSFPISDGYTF
cdr3_length: 13
v_call: TRBV11-2
d_call: NA
clone_size: NA
j_call: TRBJ1-2

cdr3_nt: TGTGCCAGCAGCCTCCAAAGTCCCGCTAGCGGGAGTGGTGAAGAGGTCGAGCAGTACTTC
cdr3_aa: CASSLQSPASGSGEEVEQYF
cdr3_length: 20
v_call: TRBV4-2
d_call: TRBD2
clone_size: NA
j_call: TRBJ2-7

cdr3_nt: TGTGCCAGCAGCCAGACAGGGACCTACGAGCAGTACTTC
cdr3_aa: CASSQTGTYEQYF
cdr3_length: 13
v_call: TRBV12-3/TRBV12-4
d_call: TRBD1
clone_size: NA
j_call: TRBJ2-7

cdr3_nt: TGTGCCAGCTTGGGGACAGGGCCATATGGCTACACCTTC
cdr3_aa: CASLGTGPYGYTF
cdr3_length: 13
v_call: TRBV5-6
d_call: TRBD1
clone_size: NA
j_call: TRBJ1-2

cdr3_nt: TGTGCCAGCAGCGTAGGCGACACAGATACGCAGTATTTT
cdr3_aa: CASSVGDTDTQYF
cdr3_length: 13
v_call: TRBV9
d_call: NA
clone_size: NA
j_call: TRBJ2-3

cdr3_nt: TGTGCCAGCAGCGTTTCCGGGGGACGCTCCTACGAGCAGTACTTC
cdr3_aa: CASSVSGGRSYEQYF
cdr3_length: 15
v_call: TRBV9
d_call: NA
clone_size: NA
j_call: TRBJ2-7

cdr3_nt: TGTGCCAGCAGCTCCGGGGGGAGCCGCACTGAAGCTTTCTTT
cdr3_aa: CASSSGGSRTEAFF
cdr3_length: 14
v_call: TRBV7-2
d_call: NA
clone_size: NA
j_call: TRBJ1-1

cdr3_nt: TGTGCCAGCAGTGATCCACAGGGGTTTTTTTTCGAGCTGCGCGCGATGAACACTGAAGCTTTCTTT
cdr3_aa: CASSDPQGFFFELRAMNTEAFF
cdr3_length: 22
v_call: TRBV2
d_call: TRBD1
clone_size: once
j_call: TRBJ1-1

cdr3_nt: TGTGCCAGCAGAGGACAGGGTGATGATACGCAGTATTTT
cdr3_aa: CASRGQGDDTQYF
cdr3_length: 13
v_call: TRBV7-9
d_call: TRBD1
clone_size: few
j_call: TRBJ2-3

cdr3_nt: TGTGCCAGCAGCTCCAGCGGCCCCAACAAGGGCTATGGCTACACCTTC
cdr3_aa: CASSSSGPNKGYGYTF
cdr3_length: 16
v_call: TRBV7-8
d_call: NA
clone_size: NA
j_call: TRBJ1-2

cdr3_nt: TGTGCCAGCAGGACACAGGGTTCCAATCAGCCCCAGCATTTT
cdr3_aa: CASRTQGSNQPQHF
cdr3_length: 14
v_call: TRBV6-5
d_call: NA
clone_size: NA
j_call: TRBJ1-5

cdr3_nt: TGCAGCGCTGCGCACGATCGGAATCAGCCCCAGCATTTT
cdr3_aa: CSAAHDRNQPQHF
cdr3_length: 13
v_call: TRBV29-1
d_call: NA
clone_size: few
j_call: TRBJ1-5

cdr3_nt: TGTGCCAGCTCCCCAGGGGCTAGCGGCCTCTACAATGAGCAGTTCTTC
cdr3_aa: CASSPGASGLYNEQFF
cdr3_length: 16
v_call: TRBV11-3
d_call: NA
clone_size: NA
j_call: TRBJ2-1

cdr3_nt: TGCGCCAGCAGCCAAGGTTCGGGAGGCCCATTGAACATTCAGTACTTC
cdr3_aa: CASSQGSGGPLNIQYF
cdr3_length: 16
v_call: TRBV4-1
d_call: TRBD2
clone_size: NA
j_call: TRBJ2-4

cdr3_nt: TGTGCCAGCAGCCATGGGACAGGGGGATTTGAGCAGTACTTC
cdr3_aa: CASSHGTGGFEQYF
cdr3_length: 14
v_call: TRBV9
d_call: TRBD1
clone_size: once
j_call: TRBJ2-7

cdr3_nt: TGTGCCAGCAGTCCGGGGGGGTTACCTGAAGCTTTCTTT
cdr3_aa: CASSPGGLPEAFF
cdr3_length: 13
v_call: TRBV7-3
d_call: NA
clone_size: NA
j_call: TRBJ1-1

cdr3_nt: TGTGCCAGCAGCCCTGAGGCGGGACAGGGTATCTATGGCTACACCTTC
cdr3_aa: CASSPEAGQGIYGYTF
cdr3_length: 16
v_call: TRBV3-1/TRBV3-2
d_call: TRBD1
clone_size: NA
j_call: TRBJ1-2

cdr3_nt: TGCGCCAGCAGCTTGGTCCCAGGGTCTAGCACTGAAGCTTTCTTT
cdr3_aa: CASSLVPGSSTEAFF
cdr3_length: 15
v_call: TRBV5-1
d_call: NA
clone_size: NA
j_call: TRBJ1-1

cdr3_nt: TGTGCCAGCAGCGCAACAAGAGGAGGTTCACCCCTCCACTTT
cdr3_aa: CASSATRGGSPLHF
cdr3_length: 14
v_call: TRBV9
d_call: NA
clone_size: NA
j_call: TRBJ1-6

cdr3_nt: TGTGCCAGCAGCAGGGGCAGGGCGAACACTGAAGCTTTCTTT
cdr3_aa: CASSRGRANTEAFF
cdr3_length: 14
v_call: TRBV7-2
d_call: NA
clone_size: NA
j_call: TRBJ1-1

cdr3_nt: TGTGCCAGCAGGAGGGTAGATCATTCACCCCTCCACTTT
cdr3_aa: CASRRVDHSPLHF
cdr3_length: 13
v_call: TRBV27
d_call: NA
clone_size: NA
j_call: TRBJ1-6

cdr3_nt: TGTGCCAGCAGCTTGAGGGACAGATCCTTCTATGGCTACACCTTC
cdr3_aa: CASSLRDRSFYGYTF
cdr3_length: 15
v_call: TRBV7-9
d_call: TRBD1
clone_size: NA
j_call: TRBJ1-2

cdr3_nt: TGTGCCAGCAGTGAAGTCGTGGGACAGGTTAACGAGCAGTACTTC
cdr3_aa: CASSEVVGQVNEQYF
cdr3_length: 15
v_call: TRBV2
d_call: TRBD1
clone_size: NA
j_call: TRBJ2-7

cdr3_nt: TGTGCCAGCAGCGTAGATACTAGCGGAGCCTCGATTACAGATACGCAGTATTTT
cdr3_aa: CASSVDTSGASITDTQYF
cdr3_length: 18
v_call: TRBV9
d_call: TRBD2
clone_size: NA
j_call: TRBJ2-3

cdr3_nt: TGTGCCAGTAGTATAGGTGCATGGGGACAGGTGAATCAGCCCCAGCATTTT
cdr3_aa: CASSIGAWGQVNQPQHF
cdr3_length: 17
v_call: TRBV19
d_call: TRBD1
clone_size: NA
j_call: TRBJ1-5

cdr3_nt: TGCGCCAGCAGCTCATCGGGACTCATGAACACTGAAGCTTTCTTT
cdr3_aa: CASSSSGLMNTEAFF
cdr3_length: 15
v_call: TRBV5-1
d_call: NA
clone_size: NA
j_call: TRBJ1-1

cdr3_nt: TGTGCCAGTACTATAGCGGGAGTAATAGATACGCAGTATTTT
cdr3_aa: CASTIAGVIDTQYF
cdr3_length: 14
v_call: TRBV19
d_call: TRBD2
clone_size: NA
j_call: TRBJ2-3

cdr3_nt: TGCGCCAGCAGCTTGGAGCCTCCCTTGGGCACAGATACGCAGTATTTT
cdr3_aa: CASSLEPPLGTDTQYF
cdr3_length: 16
v_call: TRBV5-1
d_call: NA
clone_size: once
j_call: TRBJ2-3

cdr3_nt: TGTGCCAGCAGTTCAAACCCTAGTCTACCCGGGGAGCTGTTTTTT
cdr3_aa: CASSSNPSLPGELFF
cdr3_length: 15
v_call: TRBV6-5
d_call: NA
clone_size: NA
j_call: TRBJ2-2